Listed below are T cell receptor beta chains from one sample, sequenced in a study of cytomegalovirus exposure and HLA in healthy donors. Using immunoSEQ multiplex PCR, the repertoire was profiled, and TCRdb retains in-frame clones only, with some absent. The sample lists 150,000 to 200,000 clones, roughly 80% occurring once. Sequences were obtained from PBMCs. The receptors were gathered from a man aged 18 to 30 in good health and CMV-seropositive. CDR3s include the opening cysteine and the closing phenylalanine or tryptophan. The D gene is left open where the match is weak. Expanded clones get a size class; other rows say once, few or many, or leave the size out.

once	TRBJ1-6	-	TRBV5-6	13	CASSLTLNSPLHF	TGTGCCAGCAGCTTGACTCTGAATTCACCCCTCCACTTT
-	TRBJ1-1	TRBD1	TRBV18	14	CASSPGQLNTEAFF	TGTGCCAGCTCACCGGGACAGTTAAACACTGAAGCTTTCTTT
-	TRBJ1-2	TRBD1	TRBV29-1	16	CSVFQRTGDRNYGYTF	TGCAGCGTTTTTCAGCGTACAGGGGACCGAAACTATGGCTACACCTTC
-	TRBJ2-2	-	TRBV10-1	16	CASSPPGLTGTGELFF	TGCGCCAGCAGTCCTCCGGGACTCACGGGAACCGGGGAGCTGTTTTTT
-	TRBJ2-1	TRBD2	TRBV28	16	CASSSPRGRGYNEQFF	TGTGCCAGCAGTTCCCCCCGCGGGAGGGGTTACAATGAGCAGTTCTTC
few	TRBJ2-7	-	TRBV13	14	CASSLGGKTYEQYF	TGTGCCAGCAGCTTGGGCGGGAAAACCTACGAGCAGTACTTC
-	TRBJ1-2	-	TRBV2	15	CASSESLGSPYGYTF	TGTGCCAGCAGTGAATCCTTGGGCAGTCCGTATGGCTACACCTTC
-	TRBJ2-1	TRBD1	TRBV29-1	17	CSVDKQPGQGGWDEQFF	TGCAGCGTCGACAAACAGCCCGGACAGGGGGGTTGGGATGAGCAGTTCTTC
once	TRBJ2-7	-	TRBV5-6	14	CASSLAGRAYEQYF	TGTGCCAGCAGCTTGGCCGGGAGAGCCTACGAGCAGTACTTC
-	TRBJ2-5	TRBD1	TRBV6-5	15	CASSYTGGIGETQYF	TGTGCCAGCAGTTACACAGGGGGCATAGGGGAGACCCAGTACTTC
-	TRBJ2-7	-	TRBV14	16	CASSARSGTIPYEQYF	TGTGCCAGCAGCGCCCGGTCCGGGACAATCCCCTACGAGCAGTACTTC
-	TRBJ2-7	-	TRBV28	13	CASSFRGFYEQYF	TGTGCCAGCAGTTTCCGCGGGTTTTACGAGCAGTACTTC
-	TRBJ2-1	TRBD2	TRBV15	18	CATSRATSLAGGYNEQFF	TGTGCCACCAGCAGAGCAACGAGCTTAGCGGGAGGCTACAATGAGCAGTTCTTC
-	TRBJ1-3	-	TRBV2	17	CASRGQQARTDGNTIYF	TGTGCCAGCAGGGGCCAGCAGGCACGAACGGATGGAAACACCATATATTTT
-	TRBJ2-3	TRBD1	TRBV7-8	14	CASSRTGNPDTQYF	TGTGCCAGCAGCCGGACAGGGAATCCAGATACGCAGTATTTT
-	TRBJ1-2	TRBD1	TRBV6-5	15	CASSPGQGAPHGYTF	TGTGCCAGCAGTCCGGGACAGGGGGCGCCTCATGGCTACACCTTC
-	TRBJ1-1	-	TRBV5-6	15	CASSLGYSGVTEAFF	TGTGCCAGCAGCTTAGGGTACTCGGGGGTCACTGAAGCTTTCTTT
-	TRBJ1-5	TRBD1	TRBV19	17	CASQPGTGASGNQPQHF	TGTGCCAGTCAACCGGGGACAGGGGCTAGCGGCAATCAGCCCCAGCATTTT
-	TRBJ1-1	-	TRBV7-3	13	CASSLRVDTEAFF	TGTGCCAGCAGCTTACGGGTGGACACTGAAGCTTTCTTT
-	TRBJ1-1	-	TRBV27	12	CASSLRGGEAFF	TGTGCCAGCAGTCTCCGGGGGGGTGAAGCTTTCTTT
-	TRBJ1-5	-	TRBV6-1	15	CASSSTVTGNQPQHF	TGTGCCAGCAGTTCGACAGTCACTGGGAATCAGCCCCAGCATTTT
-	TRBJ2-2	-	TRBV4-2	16	CASSQGPTAVAGELFF	TGTGCCAGCAGCCAAGGTCCGACCGCGGTGGCCGGGGAGCTGTTTTTT
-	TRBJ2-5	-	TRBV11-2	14	CASSLERGEETQYF	TGTGCCAGCAGCTTAGAAAGGGGCGAAGAGACCCAGTACTTC
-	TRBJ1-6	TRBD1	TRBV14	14	CASSQTGVNSPLHF	TGTGCCAGCAGCCAAACAGGGGTGAATTCACCCCTCCACTTT
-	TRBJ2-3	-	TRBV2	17	CASRGFSGGASTDTQYF	TGTGCCAGCAGGGGATTTAGTGGGGGGGCCTCCACAGATACGCAGTATTTT
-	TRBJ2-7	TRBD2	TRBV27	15	CASSFTGGPSYEQYF	TGTGCCAGCAGTTTTACGGGGGGTCCCTCCTACGAGCAGTACTTC
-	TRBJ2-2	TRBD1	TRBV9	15	CASSEQGAWTGELFF	TGTGCCAGCAGCGAGCAGGGGGCGTGGACCGGGGAGCTGTTTTTT
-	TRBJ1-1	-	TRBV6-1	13	CASRMGQNTEAFF	TGTGCCAGCAGGATGGGACAGAACACTGAAGCTTTCTTT
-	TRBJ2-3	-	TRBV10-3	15	CAIREEGASTDTQYF	TGTGCCATCAGGGAGGAGGGGGCGAGCACAGATACGCAGTATTTT
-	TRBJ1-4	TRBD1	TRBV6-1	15	CASSPGGRDNEKLFF	TGTGCCAGCAGTCCAGGGGGAAGGGACAATGAAAAACTGTTTTTT
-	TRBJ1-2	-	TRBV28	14	CASSLPGSGYGYTF	TGTGCCAGCAGTTTACCAGGGTCCGGCTATGGCTACACCTTC